Shown below are 30 T cell receptor beta chains from a single sample sequenced in a study of shared clonotypes between healthy human individuals. Sequencing was performed with immunoSEQ multiplex PCR; in TCRdb, only in-frame clones are kept and a portion is missing. This table has roughly 330,000 clones, about 74% appearing once. Sequencing used memory CD4+ T cells sorted from blood. This sample's subset: CD45RA-negative fraction. The source of these receptors is a man aged 25-40 years in good health.

The gene calls are TRBV11-2 and TRBJ1-1; D call uncertain. CDR3 length: 16 amino acids. V gave up 1 base and J gave up 2 bases, with 14 bases separating them. Germline loops: CDR1 SGHAT, CDR2 FQNNGV. CDR3 sequence (DNA): TGTGCCAGCAGCTTAGGAGGGTGGATTGTCAACACTGAAGCTTTCTTT. It is translated as CASSLGGWIVNTEAFF.

This clone was counted only a few times. The CDR3 region has the DNA TGTGCCAGCAGTCGAATAGGGACGGGTAACACTGAAGCTTTCTTT. Translated: CASSRIGTGNTEAFF. The chain links TRBV5-6 to TRBJ1-1, with D possibly being TRBD1 (5 bases). CDR1 and CDR2 from the germline V gene are SGHDT and YYEEEE. The CDR3 is 15 amino acids. V lost 5 bases, J lost 2 bases, and 16 bases lay in between.

This chain links TRBV28 with TRBJ2-1; D gene uncertain. This CDR3 has 16 amino acids. The V end lost 10 bases, the J end lost 3 bases, and 22 bases lay between the germline ends. Germline V gene sequence: CDR1 MDHEN, CDR2 SYDVKM. The DNA for the CDR3 is TGTGCCACCACCTCTCGTGCCAGTAGTTTCTACAATGAGCAGTTCTTC. This sequence encodes CATTSRASSFYNEQFF.

The chain has TRBV28 and TRBJ2-2; the D gene is possibly TRBD1 (6 bases). This CDR3 is 14 amino acids long. The V end was cut by 7 bases, the J end by 2 bases, with 11 bases between. Germline V lookup: CDR1 MDHEN, CDR2 SYDVKM. For the CDR3, the DNA is TGTGCCAGCATTCACGGGACAAACACCGGGGAGCTGTTTTTT. It encodes CASIHGTNTGELFF.

This chain joins TRBV18 and TRBJ2-5; TRBD2 matches 7 bases. CDR3 length: 18 residues. Looked up from germline, CDR1 is KGHSH and CDR2 is LQKENI. V lost 4 bases and J lost 1; bases outside the gene matches: 15. The CDR3 DNA follows: TGTGCCAGCTCACATGTCCCCGGGAGGAGTTTTTCCCAAGAGACCCAGTACTTC. This sequence encodes CASSHVPGRSFSQETQYF.

This clone has only one observation. The gene calls are TRBV6-5 and TRBJ2-5; possibly TRBD2 for D (6 bases). The CDR3 loop spans 13 amino acids. Germline CDR1 reads MNHEY; CDR2 reads SVGAGI. Between the trimmed V and J ends, which lost 7 bases and 5 bases, there was a span of 14 bases. The CDR3 here is CASIFPGGETQYF. CDR3 bases: TGTGCCAGCATTTTTCCAGGAGGGGAGACCCAGTACTTC.

The chain combines TRBV19 with TRBJ1-5; no firm D call. This CDR3 has 14 amino acids. Germline assignment: CDR1 LNHDA and CDR2 SQIVND (reference sequence). Trimming took 3 bases from V and 7 from J, leaving 13 bases between them. The DNA for the CDR3 is TGTGCCAGTAGTATTGGCCAGGTAGGACAGCCCCAGCATTTT. This sequence encodes CASSIGQVGQPQHF.

CDR3 bases: TGTGCCAGCAGCTTAGGACTATTGGATGAGCAGTTCTTC. Translation: CASSLGLLDEQFF. This chain uses TRBV7-2 with TRBJ2-1, with D tentatively TRBD2 (5 bases). Trimming removed 1 base at V and 8 bases at J, with 9 bases between. The germline gives CDR1 SGHTA, CDR2 FQGNSA. The CDR3 totals 13 residues.

The rearrangement uses TRBV7-2 and TRBJ2-1; 11 bases fit TRBD1. The V segment lost 1 base and the J segment 9 bases; nucleotides outside the gene matches: 5. Germline V CDR1 and CDR2: SGHTA, FQGNSA. The CDR3 extends over 15 amino acids. The CDR3 region is CASSLDWGQGGEQFF. DNA of the CDR3: TGTGCCAGCAGCTTAGATTGGGGACAGGGGGGTGAGCAGTTCTTC.

This clone appeared many times. The chain couples TRBV11-2 to TRBJ2-5; perhaps TRBD1 as D (5 bases). CDR3 size: 14 residues. Germline CDR1 is SGHAT and CDR2 is FQNNGV. The ends were cut back, 1 base at V and 5 bases at J, with 11 bases in the middle. The DNA of the CDR3 is TGTGCCAGCAGCTTAGGGGCAGGGTACGAGACCCAGTACTTC. Its protein is CASSLGAGYETQYF.

The chain carries TRBV19 and TRBJ1-2, with 9 nucleotides matching TRBD1. V gave up 3 bases and J gave up 3 bases; unmatched junction bases: 5. CDR1 is LNHDA and CDR2 is SQIVND in the germline V gene (reference sequence). The CDR3 has 15 amino acids. The DNA for the CDR3 is TGTGCCAGTAGTATGACGCGACAGGGGGACTATGGCTACACCTTC. It is translated as CASSMTRQGDYGYTF.

In regard to this clone: With only one base between it and a far larger clone, this is likely a read error. Here the CDR3 reads CSVRLAGGPGGLFF. The CDR3 bases are TGCAGCGTACGACTAGCGGGAGGGCCCGGGGGGCTGTTTTTT. The gene calls are TRBV29-1 and TRBJ2-2; 14 bases line up with TRBD2. CDR1 is SQVTM and CDR2 is ANQGSEA in the germline V gene. The CDR3 extends over 14 amino acids.

This chain links TRBV27 with TRBJ2-1; 7 bases match TRBD2. There are 16 residues in the CDR3. Germline lookup yields CDR1 MNHEY and CDR2 SMNVEV (reference sequence). The trim removed 1 base at V and 0 bases at J, leaving 3 bases unmatched. The CDR3 protein is CASSLLRGSSYNEQFF. For the CDR3, the DNA is TGTGCCAGCAGTTTATTACGCGGGAGCTCCTACAATGAGCAGTTCTTC.

A few counts support this clone. The chain couples TRBV7-2 to TRBJ1-2, with TRBD1 as a possible D gene (5 bases). CDR1 SGHTA and CDR2 FQGNSA come from the germline V gene. This CDR3 spans 15 amino acids. Trimming left V 4 bases short and J 4 bases short, with 16 bases between. Here the CDR3 reads CASSSPVQGSYGYTF. CDR3 in DNA: TGTGCCAGCAGCTCCCCCGTCCAGGGTAGCTATGGCTACACCTTC.

By share, this clone counts as medium-sized. The V gene is TRBV19, the J gene TRBJ2-2; D unresolved. V was shortened by 4 bases and J by 7 bases, with 13 bases between the two germline ends. The CDR3 totals 14 residues. The germline V gene has CDR1 LNHDA and CDR2 SQIVND (reference sequence). The CDR3 here is CASSREPYYGELFF. The CDR3 nucleotides read TGTGCCAGTAGTAGGGAACCCTACTACGGGGAGCTGTTTTTT.

V usage is TRBV7-8 and J usage is TRBJ2-1; weak D call: TRBD2 (5 bases). The CDR3 length is 16 residues. Germline CDR1 reads SGHVS; CDR2 reads FQNEAQ. The V and J ends lost 5 bases and 3 bases respectively, with 17 bases between them. CDR3 residues: CASSLPGFTDYNEQFF. CDR3 nucleotides: TGTGCCAGCAGCCTCCCGGGATTCACCGACTACAATGAGCAGTTCTTC. The full variable domain, its missing parts supplied by reference TRBV7-8 and TRBJ2-1, is GAGVSQSPRYKVAKRGQDVALRCDPISGHVSLFWYQQALGQGPEFLTYFQNEAQLDKSGLPSDRFFAERPEGSVSTLKIQRTQQEDSAVYLCASSLPGFTDYNEQFFGPGTRLTVL.

V and J are TRBV5-1 and TRBJ2-7; perhaps TRBD2 as D (5 bases). The V and J ends lost 6 bases and 0 bases respectively, with 16 bases between them. Germline V gives CDR1 SGHRS, CDR2 YFSETQ. The CDR3 has 15 residues. CDR3: CASTASTAGSYEQYF. In nucleotides, the CDR3 is TGCGCCAGCACCGCATCAACCGCGGGCTCCTACGAGCAGTACTTC.

Remarks on this clone: The junction departs from germline at one end; a sequencing error may be responsible. The chain has TRBV6-6 and TRBJ2-7, with a possible D match to TRBD1 (5 bases). This CDR3 has 12 residues. CDR1 and CDR2 (germline): MNHNY, SVGAGI (reference sequence). DNA of the CDR3: TGTGCCAGCAGTTACGACAGCTACGGGCAGTACTTC. Amino acids: CASSYDSYGQYF.

The gene calls are TRBV11-2 and TRBJ1-5, with D tentatively TRBD1 (5 bases). The CDR3 is made up of 13 amino acids. V was trimmed by 0 bases and J by 12 bases, leaving 12 bases between them. CDR1 SGHAT and CDR2 FQNNGV come from the germline V gene. CDR3 amino acids: CASSLDRGTLQHF. CDR3 coding DNA: TGTGCCAGCAGCTTAGATCGGGGGACCCTCCAGCATTTT. The entire variable domain, with the rest obtained from reference TRBV11-2 and TRBJ1-5, is as follows: EAGVAQSPRYKIIEKRQSVAFWCNPISGHATLYWYQQILGQGPKLLIQFQNNGVVDDSQLPKDRFSAERLKGVDSTLKIQPAKLEDSAVYLCASSLDRGTLQHFGDGTRLSIL.

CDR3: CASSNWTSGEETQYF. In DNA form, the CDR3 reads TGTGCCAGTAGTAACTGGACTAGCGGGGAAGAGACCCAGTACTTC. The V gene is TRBV19, the J gene TRBJ2-5; 12 nucleotides line up with TRBD2. The germline V gene encodes CDR1 LNHDA and CDR2 SQIVND (reference sequence). The CDR3 has 15 amino acids. J was trimmed by 3 bases and V by 4 bases; bases with no gene match: 3. Using reference TRBV19 and TRBJ2-5 for the parts outside the CDR3, the full variable domain is DGGITQSPKYLFRKEGQNVTLSCEQNLNHDAMYWYRQDPGQGLRLIYYSQIVNDFQKGDIAEGYSVSREKKESFPLTVTSAQKNPTAFYLCASSNWTSGEETQYFGPGTRLLVL.

The count of this clone is one. The chain has TRBV6-1 and TRBJ1-5; D is possibly TRBD1 (6 bases). The germline V and J ends were trimmed by 3 bases and 4 bases, with 19 bases remaining between them. Germline CDR1 MNHNS, CDR2 SASEGT. The CDR3 runs 17 residues. DNA of the CDR3: TGTGCCAGCAGTGATGGATTGTCAGGGGTGAATAATCAGCCCCAGCATTTT. It is translated as CASSDGLSGVNNQPQHF.

Note on this clone: This same CDR3 is encoded by further DNA sequences in the sample. This sequence joins TRBV28 and TRBJ2-1; weak D call: TRBD2 (5 bases). The CDR3 length is 12 residues. The germline CDR1 and CDR2 sequences are MDHEN and SYDVKM. V shed 0 bases and J shed 9 bases, with 6 bases lying between them. CDR3 sequence: CASSLWGSEQFF. Here the CDR3 DNA reads TGTGCCAGCAGTTTATGGGGGAGTGAGCAGTTCTTC.

This clone was recorded once. V and J are TRBV2 and TRBJ2-7, with unresolved D. From germline, CDR1 is SNHLY and CDR2 FYNNEI. This CDR3 contains 12 residues. V lost 7 bases to trimming and J lost 3 bases, with 10 bases between them. The CDR3 nucleotides read TGTGCCAGCAATGTGGGGATCTACGAGCAGTACTTC. It specifies CASNVGIYEQYF. The full variable domain, its missing parts supplied by reference TRBV2 and TRBJ2-7, is EPEVTQTPSHQVTQMGQEVILRCVPISNHLYFYWYRQILGQKVEFLVSFYNNEISEKSEIFDDQFSVERPDGSNFTLKIRSTKLEDSAMYFCASNVGIYEQYFGPGTRLTVT.

The chain employs TRBV7-2 and TRBJ2-3; no definite D call. CDR1 and CDR2 from the germline V gene are SGHTA and FQGNSA. CDR3 length equals 14 residues. V lost 3 bases to trimming and J lost 1 base, with 8 bases between them. Here the CDR3 DNA reads TGTGCCAGCAGCTTTAGGCACCGCACAGATACGCAGTATTTT. It codes for CASSFRHRTDTQYF.

The chain carries TRBV7-2 and TRBJ2-1; D perhaps matches TRBD2 (6 bases). V lost 3 bases, J lost 15 bases, and 12 bases lay in between. In germline, CDR1 is SGHTA, CDR2 FQGNSA. This CDR3 region has 11 residues. The CDR3 is CASSFGPGLFF. The CDR3 coding sequence is TGTGCCAGCAGCTTCGGCCCGGGACTGTTCTTC.

The chain combines TRBV2 with TRBJ2-3, with a possible D match to TRBD2 (7 bases). Trimming removed 6 bases from V and 8 bases from J, with 24 bases in between. This CDR3 is 16 amino acids long. In germline, CDR1 is SNHLY, CDR2 FYNNEI. In DNA, the CDR3 is TGTGCCAGCAGACTCCTCGAGGGGGGGTTACAGGCTACGCAGTATTTT. It yields the protein CASRLLEGGLQATQYF.

This clone was detected only a few times. This chain links TRBV7-3 with TRBJ2-3; a possible D gene is TRBD2 (6 bases). This CDR3 is 14 amino acids long. V dropped 6 bases and J dropped 6 bases, with 16 bases sitting between them. CDR1 is SGHTA and CDR2 is FQGTGA in the germline V gene. The CDR3 here is CASSWGDFSDTQYF. For the CDR3, the DNA is TGTGCCAGCAGTTGGGGGGATTTCAGCGATACGCAGTATTTT.

The rearrangement joins TRBV14 to TRBJ2-1; D might be TRBD2 (6 bases). With 2 bases removed from V and 4 bases from J, the gap between germline ends came to 15 bases. The CDR3 runs to 16 residues. CDR1 is SGHDN and CDR2 is FVKESK in the germline V gene. The CDR3 DNA reads as TGTGCCAGCAGCCAAATCGACGGGAGTCCTTACAATGAGCAGTTCTTC. This gives the protein CASSQIDGSPYNEQFF.

The chain links TRBV27 to TRBJ2-1, with 9 bases fitting TRBD2. CDR3 size: 16 residues. Unmatched junction bases numbered 9, after V lost 6 bases and J lost 3 bases. The germline V gene has CDR1 MNHEY and CDR2 SMNVEV (reference sequence). The CDR3 protein is CASSRLAGGLYNEQFF. As DNA, the CDR3 is TGTGCCAGCAGCAGGTTGGCGGGAGGGCTCTACAATGAGCAGTTCTTC.

CDR3 DNA: TGTGCCAGCAGTGAATCGCCCGGGGGGCAGGGTGAAAAACTGTTTTTT. It codes for CASSESPGGQGEKLFF. J is TRBJ1-4 and V is TRBV6-1; tentative D call: TRBD1 (6 bases). The CDR3 spans 16 residues. Germline values: CDR1 MNHNS, CDR2 SASEGT. Trimming stripped 2 bases from V and 7 bases from J, with 17 bases between.